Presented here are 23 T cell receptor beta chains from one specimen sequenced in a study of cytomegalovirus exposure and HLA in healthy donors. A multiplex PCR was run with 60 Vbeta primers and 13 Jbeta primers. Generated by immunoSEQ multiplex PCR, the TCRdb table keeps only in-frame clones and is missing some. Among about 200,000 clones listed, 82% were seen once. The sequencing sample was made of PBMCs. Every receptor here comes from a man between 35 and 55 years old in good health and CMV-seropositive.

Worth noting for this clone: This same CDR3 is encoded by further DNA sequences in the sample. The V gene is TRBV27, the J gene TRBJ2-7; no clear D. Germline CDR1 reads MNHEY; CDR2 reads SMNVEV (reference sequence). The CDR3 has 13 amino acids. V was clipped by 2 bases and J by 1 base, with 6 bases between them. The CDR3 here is CASSLTDSYEQYF. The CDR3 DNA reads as TGTGCCAGCAGTTTAACAGATTCCTACGAGCAGTACTTC.

The DNA of the CDR3 is TGTGCCAGCAGTTCTCAAGGACAGGGGAACTATGGCTACACCTTC. Amino acid sequence: CASSSQGQGNYGYTF. V is TRBV6-1 and J is TRBJ1-2; TRBD1 aligns across 9 bases. The V segment lost 5 bases and the J segment 2 bases; nucleotides outside the gene matches: 6. The CDR3 is 15 amino acids. The V gene's germline CDR1 is MNHNS and CDR2 SASEGT.

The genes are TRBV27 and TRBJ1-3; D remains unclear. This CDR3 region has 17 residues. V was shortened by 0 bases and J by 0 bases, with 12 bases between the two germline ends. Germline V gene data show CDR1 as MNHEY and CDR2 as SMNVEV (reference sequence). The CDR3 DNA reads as TGTGCCAGCAGTTTATCCGGGAGGTTGAGCTCTGGAAACACCATATATTTT. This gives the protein CASSLSGRLSSGNTIYF.

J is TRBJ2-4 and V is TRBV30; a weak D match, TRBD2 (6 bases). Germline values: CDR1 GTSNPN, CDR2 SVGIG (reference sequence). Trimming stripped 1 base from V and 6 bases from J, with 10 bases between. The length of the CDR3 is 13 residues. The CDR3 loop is CAWSAGLSNIQYF. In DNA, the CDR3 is TGTGCCTGGAGTGCGGGACTTTCAAACATTCAGTACTTC. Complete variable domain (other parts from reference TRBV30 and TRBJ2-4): SQTIHQWPATLVQPVGSPLSLECTVEGTSNPNLYWYRQAAGRGLQLLFYSVGIGQISSEVPQNLSASRPQDRQFILSSKKLLLSDSGFYLCAWSAGLSNIQYFGAGTRLSVL.

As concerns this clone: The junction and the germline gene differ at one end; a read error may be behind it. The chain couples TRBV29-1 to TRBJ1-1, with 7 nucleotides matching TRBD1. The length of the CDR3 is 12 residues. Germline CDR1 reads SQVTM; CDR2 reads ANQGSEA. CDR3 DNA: TGCAGCGTTGACAGGGGGAACGCTGAAGCTTTCTTT. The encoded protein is CSVDRGNAEAFF.

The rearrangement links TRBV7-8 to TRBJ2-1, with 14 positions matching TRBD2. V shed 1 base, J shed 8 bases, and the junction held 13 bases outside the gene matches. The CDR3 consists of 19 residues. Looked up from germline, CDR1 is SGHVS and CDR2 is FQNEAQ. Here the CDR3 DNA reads TGTGCCAGCAGCTTAGTCGGACTAGCGGGAGGAGGAGGATGGGATGAGCAGTTCTTC. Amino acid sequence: CASSLVGLAGGGGWDEQFF.

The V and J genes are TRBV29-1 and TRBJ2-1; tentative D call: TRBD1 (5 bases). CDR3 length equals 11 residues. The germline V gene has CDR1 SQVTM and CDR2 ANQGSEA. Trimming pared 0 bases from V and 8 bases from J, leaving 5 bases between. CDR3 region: CSVEEGDEQFF. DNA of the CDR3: TGCAGCGTTGAAGAAGGGGATGAGCAGTTCTTC.

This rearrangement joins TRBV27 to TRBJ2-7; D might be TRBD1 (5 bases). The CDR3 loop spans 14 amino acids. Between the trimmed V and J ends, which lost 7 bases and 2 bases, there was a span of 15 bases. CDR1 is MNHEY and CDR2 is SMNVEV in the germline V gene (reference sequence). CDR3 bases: TGTGCCAGCACCCCCAGGGTAGCACCCTACGAGCAGTACTTC. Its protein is CASTPRVAPYEQYF.

CDR3: CASSPGGNPLTGELFF. CDR3 in DNA: TGTGCCAGCTCACCGGGGGGAAATCCCCTCACCGGGGAGCTGTTTTTT. The chain links TRBV18 to TRBJ2-2; possible D gene TRBD2, 6 bases. CDR3 length: 16 residues. Trimming shortened V by 3 bases and J by 4 bases, and 15 bases separated the two germline ends. CDR1 is KGHSH, CDR2 LQKENI, per germline.

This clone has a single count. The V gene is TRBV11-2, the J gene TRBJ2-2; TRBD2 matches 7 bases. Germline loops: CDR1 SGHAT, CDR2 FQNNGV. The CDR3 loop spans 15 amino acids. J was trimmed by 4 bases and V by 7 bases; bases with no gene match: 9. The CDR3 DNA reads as TGTGCCAGCAACGGGAGGATGGTGCGCACCGGGGAGCTGTTTTTT. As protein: CASNGRMVRTGELFF.

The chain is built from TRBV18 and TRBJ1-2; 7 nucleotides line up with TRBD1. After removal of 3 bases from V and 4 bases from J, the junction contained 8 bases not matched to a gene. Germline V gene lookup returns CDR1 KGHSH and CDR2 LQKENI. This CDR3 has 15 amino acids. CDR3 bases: TGTGCCAGCTCACCTGAAGGGGGCCGTCGCTATGGCTACACCTTC. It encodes CASSPEGGRRYGYTF.

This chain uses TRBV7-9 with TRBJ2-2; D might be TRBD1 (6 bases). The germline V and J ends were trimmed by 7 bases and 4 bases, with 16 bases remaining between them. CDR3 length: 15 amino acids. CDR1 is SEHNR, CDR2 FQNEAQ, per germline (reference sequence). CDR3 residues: CASTFDAGVTGELFF. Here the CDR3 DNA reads TGTGCCAGCACCTTCGATGCAGGGGTCACCGGGGAGCTGTTTTTT.

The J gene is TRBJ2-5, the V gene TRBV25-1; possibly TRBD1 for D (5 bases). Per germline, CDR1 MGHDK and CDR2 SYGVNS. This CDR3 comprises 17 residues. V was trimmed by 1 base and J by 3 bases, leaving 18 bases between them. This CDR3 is CASSEFRASDLEETQYF. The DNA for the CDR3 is TGTGCCAGCAGTGAATTCAGGGCCAGCGACCTAGAAGAGACCCAGTACTTC.

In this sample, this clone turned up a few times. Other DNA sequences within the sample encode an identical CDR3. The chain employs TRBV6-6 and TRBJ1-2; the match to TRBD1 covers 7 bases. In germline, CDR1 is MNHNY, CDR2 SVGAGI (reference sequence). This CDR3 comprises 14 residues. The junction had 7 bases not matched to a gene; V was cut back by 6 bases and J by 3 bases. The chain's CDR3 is CASSPGTDYYGYTF. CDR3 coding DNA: TGTGCCAGCAGCCCCGGGACAGATTACTATGGCTACACCTTC.

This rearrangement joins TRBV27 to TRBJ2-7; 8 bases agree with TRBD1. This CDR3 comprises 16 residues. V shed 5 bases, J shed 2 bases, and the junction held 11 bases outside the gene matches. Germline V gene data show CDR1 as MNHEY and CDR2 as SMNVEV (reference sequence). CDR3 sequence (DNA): TGTGCCAGCAGTCCCGGACAGGGTAAAGGGGCCTACGAGCAGTACGTC. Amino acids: CASSPGQGKGAYEQYV.

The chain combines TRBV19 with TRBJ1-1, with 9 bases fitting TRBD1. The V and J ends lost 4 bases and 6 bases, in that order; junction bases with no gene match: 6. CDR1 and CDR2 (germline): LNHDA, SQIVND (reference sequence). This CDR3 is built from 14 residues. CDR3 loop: CASSTGQGKAEAFF. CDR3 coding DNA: TGTGCCAGTAGTACTGGACAGGGGAAGGCTGAAGCTTTCTTT.

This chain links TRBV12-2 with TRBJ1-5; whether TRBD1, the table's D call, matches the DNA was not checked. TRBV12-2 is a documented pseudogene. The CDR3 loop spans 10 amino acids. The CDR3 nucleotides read TGTGCAAGTCACAACAGGCCCCAGCATTTT. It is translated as CASHNRPQHF.

CDR3 protein: CASSLTRNSGEKLFF. In DNA, the CDR3 is TGTGCCAGCAGCTTAACGAGAAATTCGGGTGAAAAACTGTTTTTT. The gene calls are TRBV7-9 and TRBJ1-4; D unresolved. Trimming took off 2 bases at V and 7 bases at J, with 14 bases between the two ends. The CDR3 totals 15 residues. Germline V lookup: CDR1 SEHNR, CDR2 FQNEAQ (reference sequence).

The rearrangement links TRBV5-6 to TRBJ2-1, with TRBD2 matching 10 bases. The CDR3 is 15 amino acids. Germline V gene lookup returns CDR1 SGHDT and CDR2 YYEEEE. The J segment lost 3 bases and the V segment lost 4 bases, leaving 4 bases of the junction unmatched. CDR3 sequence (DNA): TGTGCCAGCAGCGATCTAGCGGGGGACTACAATGAGCAGTTCTTC. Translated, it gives CASSDLAGDYNEQFF.

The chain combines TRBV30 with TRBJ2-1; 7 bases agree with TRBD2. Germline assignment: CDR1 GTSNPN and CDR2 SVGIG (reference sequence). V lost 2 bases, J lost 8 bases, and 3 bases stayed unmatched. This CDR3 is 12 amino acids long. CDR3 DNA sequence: TGTGCCTGGAGTAAACGGGAGGATGAGCAGTTCTTC. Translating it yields CAWSKREDEQFF. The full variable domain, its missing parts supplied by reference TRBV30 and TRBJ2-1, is SQTIHQWPATLVQPVGSPLSLECTVEGTSNPNLYWYRQAAGRGLQLLFYSVGIGQISSEVPQNLSASRPQDRQFILSSKKLLLSDSGFYLCAWSKREDEQFFGPGTRLTVL.

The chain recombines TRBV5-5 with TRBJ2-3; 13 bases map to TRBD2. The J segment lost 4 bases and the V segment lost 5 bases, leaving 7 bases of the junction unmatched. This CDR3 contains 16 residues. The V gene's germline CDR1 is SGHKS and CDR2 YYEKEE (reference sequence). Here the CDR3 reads CASRIPGLAGSDTQYF. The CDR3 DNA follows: TGTGCCAGCAGGATACCGGGACTAGCGGGATCAGATACGCAGTATTTT.

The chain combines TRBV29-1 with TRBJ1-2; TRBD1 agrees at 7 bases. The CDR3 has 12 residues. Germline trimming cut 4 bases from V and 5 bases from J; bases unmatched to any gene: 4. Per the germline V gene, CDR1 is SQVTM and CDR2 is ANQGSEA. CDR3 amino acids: CSVVGTDYGYTF. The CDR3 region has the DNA TGCAGCGTTGTAGGGACAGATTATGGCTACACCTTC. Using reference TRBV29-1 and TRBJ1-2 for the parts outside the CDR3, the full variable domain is SAVISQKPSRDICQRGTSLTIQCQVDSQVTMMFWYRQQPGQSLTLIATANQGSEATYESGFVIDKFPISRPNLTFSTLTVSNMSPEDSSIYLCSVVGTDYGYTFGSGTRLTVV.

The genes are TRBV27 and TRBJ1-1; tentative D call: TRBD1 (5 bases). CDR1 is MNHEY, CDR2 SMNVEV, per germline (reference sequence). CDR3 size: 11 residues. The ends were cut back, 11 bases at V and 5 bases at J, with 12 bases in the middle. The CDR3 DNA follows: TGTGCCCGGGAGGGGATGACTGAAGCTTTCTTT. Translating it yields CAREGMTEAFF.